The clone carrying this T cell receptor beta chain showed up just a few times. Its antigen is not known. This entry comes from a study of beta chain features in type 1 diabetes. Study results and limitations: The naive, central memory and Treg TCRB repertoires looked more alike in patients than they did in healthy donors.

The sequenced template was cDNA made from the entire isolated RNA. The method was immunoSEQ multiplex PCR; TCRdb's version includes in-frame clones alone and lacks a portion of them. The sample has more than 300,000 clones, 6.5% to 10% seen once; the top ten hold around 0.45%. CDR3 length equals 12 residues. The ends were cut back, 3 bases at V and 5 bases at J, with 5 bases in the middle. Germline CDR1 reads MDHEN; CDR2 reads SYDVKM. The TCR sequence derives from a woman under 30 in good health. Sequencing was carried out using central memory CD4+ T cells from blood. The J gene is TRBJ1-5, the V gene TRBV28, with D uncertain. The CDR3 sequence: CASSFSDQPQHF. In DNA, the CDR3 is TGTGCCAGCAGTTTTAGTGATCAGCCCCAGCATTTT.